This T cell receptor (beta chain) was identified during a study of cytomegalovirus exposure and HLA in healthy donors. Study findings and constraints: Reportedly, a later analysis found an Asian-associated ancestry cluster had fewer N-insertions than the roughly 700-donor mean. Common viral pathogens seemed, in a later analysis, to connect with several of the most significant clusters. Many donors shared some public TCRs, even though most TCR sequences were rare.

Concerning this clone: Its cognate antigen is unknown.

CDR3 size: 15 residues. Germline CDR1 is SEHNR and CDR2 is FQNEAQ (reference sequence). J lost 4 bases, V lost 5 bases, and 11 bases had no gene match. Every donor was a healthy person donating bone marrow. Primers for the PCR totalled 60 Vbeta and 13 Jbeta. The method was immunoSEQ multiplex PCR; TCRdb's version includes in-frame clones alone and lacks a portion of them. Of about 210,000 clones listed, over 75% are singletons. The sequencing sample was made of PBMCs. The clonotype originates from a boy younger than 18 in good health and CMV-seronegative. J is TRBJ2-7 and V is TRBV7-9, with 7 bases identical to TRBD1. The CDR3 reads CASSPEGAKAYEQYF. DNA for the CDR3: TGTGCCAGCAGCCCAGAGGGGGCTAAAGCTTACGAGCAGTACTTC.